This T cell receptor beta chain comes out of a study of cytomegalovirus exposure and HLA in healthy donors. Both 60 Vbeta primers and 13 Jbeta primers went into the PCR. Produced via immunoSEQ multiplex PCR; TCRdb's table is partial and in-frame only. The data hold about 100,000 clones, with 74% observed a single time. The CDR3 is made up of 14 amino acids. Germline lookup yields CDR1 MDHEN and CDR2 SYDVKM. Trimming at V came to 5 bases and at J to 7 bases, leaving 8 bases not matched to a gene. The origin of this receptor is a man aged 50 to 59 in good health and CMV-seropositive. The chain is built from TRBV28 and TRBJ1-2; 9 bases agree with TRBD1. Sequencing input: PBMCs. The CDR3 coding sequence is TGTGCCAGCAGTCCGGACAGGGGATACGGTGGCTACACCTTC. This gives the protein CASSPDRGYGGYTF.